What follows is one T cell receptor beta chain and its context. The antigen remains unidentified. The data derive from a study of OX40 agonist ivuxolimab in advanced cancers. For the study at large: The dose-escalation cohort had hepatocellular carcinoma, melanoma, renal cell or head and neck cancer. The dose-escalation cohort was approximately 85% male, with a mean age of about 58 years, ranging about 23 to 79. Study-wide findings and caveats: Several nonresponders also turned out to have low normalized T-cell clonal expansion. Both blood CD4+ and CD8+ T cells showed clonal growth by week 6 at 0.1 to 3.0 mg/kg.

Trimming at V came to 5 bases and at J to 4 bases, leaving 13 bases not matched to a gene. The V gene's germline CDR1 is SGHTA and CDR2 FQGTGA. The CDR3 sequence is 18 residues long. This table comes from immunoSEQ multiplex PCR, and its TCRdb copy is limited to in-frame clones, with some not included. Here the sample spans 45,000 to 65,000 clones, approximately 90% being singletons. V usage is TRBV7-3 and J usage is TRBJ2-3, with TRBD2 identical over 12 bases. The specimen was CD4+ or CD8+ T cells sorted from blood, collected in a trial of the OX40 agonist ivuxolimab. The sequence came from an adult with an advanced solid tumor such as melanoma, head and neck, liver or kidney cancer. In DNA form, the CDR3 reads TGTGCCAGCAGCCCTCTTGGGGCTAGCGGGAGGGGGTCAGATACGCAGTATTTT. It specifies CASSPLGASGRGSDTQYF.